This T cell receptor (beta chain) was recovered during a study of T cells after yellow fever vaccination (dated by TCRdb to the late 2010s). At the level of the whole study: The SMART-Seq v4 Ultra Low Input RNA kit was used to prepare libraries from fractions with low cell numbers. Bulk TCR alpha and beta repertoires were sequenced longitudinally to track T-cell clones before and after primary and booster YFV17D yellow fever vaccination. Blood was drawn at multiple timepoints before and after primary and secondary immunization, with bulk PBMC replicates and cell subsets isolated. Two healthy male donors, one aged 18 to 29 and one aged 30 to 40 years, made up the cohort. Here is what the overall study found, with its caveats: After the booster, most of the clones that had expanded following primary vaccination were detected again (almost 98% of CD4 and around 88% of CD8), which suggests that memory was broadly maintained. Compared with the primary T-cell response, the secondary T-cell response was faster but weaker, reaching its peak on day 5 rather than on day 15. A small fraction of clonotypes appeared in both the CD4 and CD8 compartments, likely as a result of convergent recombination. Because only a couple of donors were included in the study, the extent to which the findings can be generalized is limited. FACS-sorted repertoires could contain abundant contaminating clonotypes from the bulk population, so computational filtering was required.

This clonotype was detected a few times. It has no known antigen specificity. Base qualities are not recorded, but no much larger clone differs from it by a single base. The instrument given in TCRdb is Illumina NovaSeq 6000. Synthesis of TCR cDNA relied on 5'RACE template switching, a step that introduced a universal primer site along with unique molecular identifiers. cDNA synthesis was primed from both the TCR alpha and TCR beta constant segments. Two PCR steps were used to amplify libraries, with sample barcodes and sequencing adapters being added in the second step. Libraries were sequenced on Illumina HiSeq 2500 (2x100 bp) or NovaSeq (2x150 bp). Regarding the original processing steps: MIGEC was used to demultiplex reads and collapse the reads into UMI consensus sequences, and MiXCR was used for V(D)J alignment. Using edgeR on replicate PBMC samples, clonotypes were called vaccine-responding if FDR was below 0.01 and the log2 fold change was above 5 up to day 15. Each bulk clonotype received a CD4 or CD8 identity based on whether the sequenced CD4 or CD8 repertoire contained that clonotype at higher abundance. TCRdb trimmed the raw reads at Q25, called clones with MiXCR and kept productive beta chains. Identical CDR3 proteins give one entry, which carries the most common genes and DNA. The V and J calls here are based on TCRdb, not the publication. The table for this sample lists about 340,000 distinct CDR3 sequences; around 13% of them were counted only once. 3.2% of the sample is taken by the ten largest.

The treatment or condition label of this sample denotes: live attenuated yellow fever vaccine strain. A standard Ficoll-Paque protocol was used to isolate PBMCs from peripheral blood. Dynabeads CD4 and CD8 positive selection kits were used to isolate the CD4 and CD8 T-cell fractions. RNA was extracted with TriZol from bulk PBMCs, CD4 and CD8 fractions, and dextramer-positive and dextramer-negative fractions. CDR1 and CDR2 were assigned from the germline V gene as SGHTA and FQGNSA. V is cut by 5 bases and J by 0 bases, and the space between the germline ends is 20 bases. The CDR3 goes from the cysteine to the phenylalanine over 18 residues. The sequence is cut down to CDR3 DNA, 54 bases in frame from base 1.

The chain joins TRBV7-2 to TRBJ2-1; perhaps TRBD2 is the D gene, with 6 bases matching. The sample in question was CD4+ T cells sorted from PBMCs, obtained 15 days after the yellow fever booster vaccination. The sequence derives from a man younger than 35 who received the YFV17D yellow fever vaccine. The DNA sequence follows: TGTGCCAGCAGCCCAACAAGCAGCGGGTCCTTCTCCTACAATGAGCAGTTCTTC. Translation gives CASSPTSSGSFSYNEQFF.